This T cell receptor beta chain was recovered during a study of T cells in women clearing cervical HPV infection. Turning to the study itself: With HLA typing for only a few women, HLA confounding remains possible.

The method was immunoSEQ multiplex PCR; TCRdb's version includes in-frame clones alone and lacks a portion of them. The table gives about 40,000 clones; the top ten clones make up about 5% of it. Trimming removed 6 bases at V and 5 bases at J, with 13 bases between. Germline V CDR1 and CDR2: LNHDA, SQIVND (reference sequence). The CDR3 runs to 13 residues. For this clone: The read is 3 residues too short to cover the CDR3 end, so that end is filled in from the germline J gene.

All donors had a single incident cervical HPV16 infection, not prevalent. The sample consisted of blood buffy coat. The receptor's source is a woman aged 18 to 75 with a cervical HPV16 infection that either progressed to CIN3+ or cleared (not recorded which). The chain joins TRBV19 to TRBJ1-1, with D unclear. The CDR3 protein is CASSNRIGTEAFF. CDR3 DNA (partial): TGTGCCAGTAGCAACCGGATAGGGACTGAA.